This T cell receptor (beta chain) is drawn from a study of cytomegalovirus exposure and HLA in healthy donors. Researchers ran the PCR with 60 Vbeta and 13 Jbeta primers. Repertoires were generated with immunoSEQ multiplex PCR, while TCRdb's copy carries only in-frame clones and drops some. The sample has fewer than 200,000 clones; around 79% are singletons. Study-level points and caveats: Altogether, some 170 TCR beta chains were recorded as cytomegalovirus-associated.

In germline, CDR1 is GTSNPN, CDR2 SVGIG (reference sequence). V dropped 1 base and J dropped 3; count of bases not matched to a gene: 4. The CDR3 is made up of 15 amino acids. About this clone itself: What it recognizes is unknown.

Sequences were obtained from PBMCs. This chain connects TRBV30 to TRBJ1-5, with 9 bases identical to TRBD1. This TCR was recovered from a man in his forties in good health and CMV-seronegative. This CDR3 is CAWSEGDRVNQPQHF. The CDR3 bases are TGTGCCTGGAGTGAAGGGGACAGGGTCAATCAGCCCCAGCATTTT.